The clone carrying this T cell receptor (beta chain) was found a few times. The protocol was immunoSEQ multiplex PCR, while the TCRdb copy is restricted to in-frame clones and leaves out a portion. The data hold about 24,000 clones, with 72% observed a single time. This specimen comes from a study of STAT5B mutations in CD4+ large granular lymphocyte leukemia. The CDR3 runs to 15 residues. V shed 5 bases and J shed 2 bases, with 13 bases lying between them. CDR1 is SGHRS, CDR2 YFSETQ, per germline. This chain connects TRBV5-1 to TRBJ2-2, with a weak D call TRBD1 (7 bases). Sequenced input: CD4+ T cells from blood buffy coats. This receptor was obtained from a human donor in good health. The CDR3 DNA follows: TGCGCCAGCAGGTCCAGGGGGGTCAACACCGGGGAGCTGTTTTTT. It is translated as CASRSRGVNTGELFF.